Listed here are 17 T cell receptor beta chains from one sample, sequenced in a study of T cell responses to AZD1222 COVID-19 vaccine. Repertoires were generated with immunoSEQ multiplex PCR, while TCRdb's copy carries only in-frame clones and drops some. This sample has around 160,000 clones, with 82% found just once. The specimen was peripheral blood, collected on day 0 of MenACWY control vaccination. The source is an adult in good health.

CDR3 bases: TGTGCCAGCAGCTTAGGACTAGCGGGGCTTGAGGATACGCAGTATTTT. It encodes CASSLGLAGLEDTQYF. The genes are TRBV7-6 and TRBJ2-3; 11 positions match TRBD2. V trimming: 1 base; J trimming: 6 bases; junction bases outside the gene matches: 6. This CDR3 is 16 amino acids long. Germline V CDR1 and CDR2: SGHVS, FNYEAQ.

The chain's CDR3 is CASSLAGQTTNEKLFF. CDR3 nucleotides: TGTGCCAGCAGCTTGGCCGGGCAAACAACTAATGAAAAACTGTTTTTT. V usage is TRBV5-4 and J usage is TRBJ1-4; D gene unclear. Deletions cut 0 bases from V and 0 bases from J, with 9 bases between. Germline CDR1 is SGHNT and CDR2 is YYREEE (reference sequence). CDR3 length equals 16 residues.

The rearrangement joins TRBV9 to TRBJ1-1, with D unclear. Germline V gene sequence: CDR1 SGDLS, CDR2 YYNGEE. This CDR3 has 16 residues. Trimming cost V 4 bases and J 2 bases, with 18 bases left between them. The CDR3 loop is CASSPRVKDGNTEAFF. CDR3 DNA: TGTGCCAGCAGCCCACGAGTAAAAGATGGAAACACTGAAGCTTTCTTT.

This clone was picked up one time. The chain carries TRBV19 and TRBJ1-2; D is possibly TRBD1 (6 bases). This CDR3 comprises 12 residues. Looked up from germline, CDR1 is LNHDA and CDR2 is SQIVND (reference sequence). The V end lost 7 bases, the J end lost 11 bases, and 17 bases lay between the germline ends. This chain's CDR3 is CASTTGQISYTF. For the CDR3, the DNA is TGTGCCAGTACCACGGGACAAATTAGTTACACCTTC.

The chain recombines TRBV10-3 with TRBJ2-2; D gene ambiguous. V was trimmed by 1 base and J by 13 bases, leaving 16 bases between them. Germline-derived CDR1 and CDR2 are ENHRY and SYGVKD. CDR3 size: 14 residues. CDR3 residues: CAISEFDFLGALFF. The CDR3 bases are TGTGCCATCAGTGAGTTCGACTTTTTGGGTGCGCTGTTTTTT.

The chain is built from TRBV7-7 and TRBJ2-3, with D perhaps TRBD1 or TRBD2 (5 bases each). This CDR3 is built from 15 residues. From germline, CDR1 is SSHAT and CDR2 FNYEAQ (reference sequence). The V gene lost 2 bases and the J gene lost 5 bases, with 14 bases spanning the gap. The CDR3 loop is CASSLSMEDKDTQYF. The CDR3 nucleotides are TGTGCCAGCAGCTTAAGTATGGAGGACAAAGATACGCAGTATTTT.

The table lists this clone with a count of one. It may be a read error: a sequence one base away is much more abundant. The chain carries TRBV13 and TRBJ1-1, with no clear D. The V end was cut by 3 bases, the J end by 1 base, with 6 bases between. The CDR3 has 13 residues. The V gene's germline CDR1 is PRHDT and CDR2 FYEKMQ (reference sequence). In DNA, the CDR3 is TGTGCCAGCAGCTTTAGGGAGAACACTGAAGCTTTCTTT. This encodes CASSFRENTEAFF.

The chain joins TRBV5-6 to TRBJ1-2; tentatively, D is TRBD1 (6 bases). This CDR3 comprises 15 residues. V gave up 0 bases and J gave up 4 bases, with 13 bases separating them. Looked up from germline, CDR1 is SGHDT and CDR2 is YYEEEE. The CDR3 DNA reads TGTGCCAGCAGCTTGGGGGCCAGGGGAGGCTATGGCTACACCTTC. This codes for CASSLGARGGYGYTF.

The chain carries TRBV5-1 and TRBJ2-3, with D possibly TRBD2 on 5 matching bases. Trimming left V 2 bases short and J 3 bases short, with 16 bases between. The CDR3 extends over 16 amino acids. CDR1 SGHRS and CDR2 YFSETQ come from the germline V gene. For the CDR3, the DNA is TGCGCCAGCAGCTTCAGGACTGCTACTTCTACAGATACGCAGTATTTT. Encoded protein: CASSFRTATSTDTQYF. The whole variable domain, remainder taken from reference TRBV5-1 and TRBJ2-3, is KAGVTQTPRYLIKTRGQQVTLSCSPISGHRSVSWYQQTPGQGLQFLFEYFSETQRNKGNFPGRFSGRQFSNSRSEMNVSTLELGDSALYLCASSFRTATSTDTQYFGPGTRLTVL.

V gene TRBV7-9 combines with J gene TRBJ1-4; D remains ambiguous. V shed 3 bases and J shed 6 bases, with 5 bases lying between them. From germline, CDR1 is SEHNR and CDR2 FQNEAQ (reference sequence). This CDR3 has 12 amino acids. The CDR3 region is CASSFVDEKLFF. The DNA of the CDR3 is TGTGCCAGCAGCTTTGTCGATGAAAAACTGTTTTTT.

The V call is TRBV18, the J call TRBJ2-7, with D hard to call. Germline CDR1 is KGHSH and CDR2 is LQKENI. With 3 bases removed from V and 2 bases from J, the gap between germline ends came to 14 bases. The length of the CDR3 is 15 residues. The CDR3, as DNA: TGTGCCAGCTCACCTGCAAACGGGTCTCCCTACGAGCAGTACTTC. It codes for CASSPANGSPYEQYF.

The chain links TRBV7-6 to TRBJ1-5; no definite D call. The germline V and J ends were trimmed by 0 bases and 4 bases, with 4 bases remaining between them. CDR1 and CDR2 (germline): SGHVS, FNYEAQ. CDR3 size: 13 residues. This chain's CDR3 is CASSLANNQPQHF. CDR3 DNA: TGTGCCAGCAGCTTAGCGAATAATCAGCCCCAGCATTTT.

In DNA, the CDR3 is TGTGCCAGATCCCTCGGGACCTCTCGGGGCACAGATACGCAGTATTTT. This gives the protein CARSLGTSRGTDTQYF. The J gene is TRBJ2-3, the V gene TRBV27, with D perhaps assigned TRBD1 or TRBD2 (5 bases each). Per germline, CDR1 MNHEY and CDR2 SMNVEV (reference sequence). The V end lost 9 bases, the J end lost 1 base, and 20 bases lay between the germline ends. The CDR3 has 16 amino acids.

The chain links TRBV13 to TRBJ1-2; tentatively, D is TRBD1 (6 bases). CDR3 length equals 14 residues. Germline CDR1 is PRHDT and CDR2 is FYEKMQ (reference sequence). With 0 bases removed from V and 8 bases from J, the gap between germline ends came to 13 bases. CDR3 in DNA: TGTGCCAGCAGCTTAGGCCTGGGGGGCGGCGGCTACACCTTC. It specifies CASSLGLGGGGYTF.

V gene TRBV19 combines with J gene TRBJ1-1, with D perhaps TRBD1 (5 bases). Germline lookup yields CDR1 LNHDA and CDR2 SQIVND (reference sequence). This CDR3 is 14 amino acids long. V shed 0 bases and J shed 10 bases, with 15 bases lying between them. The CDR3 protein is CASSIEATGLRAFF. The CDR3 DNA reads as TGTGCCAGTAGTATAGAGGCCACAGGACTTCGAGCTTTCTTT.

This clone showed up just a few times. The CDR3 spells CASSLGEGFGYTF. The DNA of the CDR3 is TGTGCCAGCAGTCTAGGGGAGGGCTTTGGCTACACCTTC. The V call is TRBV6-5, the J call TRBJ1-2, with D possibly TRBD1 on 5 matching bases. This CDR3 comprises 13 residues. V was pared by 5 bases and J by 7 bases, with 14 bases between. The V gene's germline CDR1 is MNHEY and CDR2 SVGAGI.

The J gene is TRBJ1-1, the V gene TRBV6-6, with D unresolved. The V gene's germline CDR1 is MNHNY and CDR2 SVGAGI (reference sequence). V gave up 6 bases and J gave up 3 bases, with 20 bases separating them. The CDR3 is 16 residues long. CDR3 protein: CASSPPTIGEDTEAFF. Here the CDR3 DNA reads TGTGCCAGCAGCCCACCCACGATCGGGGAGGACACTGAAGCTTTCTTT.